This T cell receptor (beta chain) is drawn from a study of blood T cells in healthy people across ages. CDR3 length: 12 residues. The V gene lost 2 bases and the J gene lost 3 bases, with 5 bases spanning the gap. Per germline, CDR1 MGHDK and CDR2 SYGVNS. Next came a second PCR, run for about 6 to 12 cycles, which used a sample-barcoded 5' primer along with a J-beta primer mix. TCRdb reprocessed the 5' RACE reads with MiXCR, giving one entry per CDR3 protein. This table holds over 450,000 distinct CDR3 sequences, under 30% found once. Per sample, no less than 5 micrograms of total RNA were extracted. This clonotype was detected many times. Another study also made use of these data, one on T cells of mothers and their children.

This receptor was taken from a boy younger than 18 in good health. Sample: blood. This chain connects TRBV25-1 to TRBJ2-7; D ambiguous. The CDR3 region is CASSEKGYEQYF. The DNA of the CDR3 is TGTGCCAGCAGTGAAAAGGGCTACGAGCAGTACTTC.